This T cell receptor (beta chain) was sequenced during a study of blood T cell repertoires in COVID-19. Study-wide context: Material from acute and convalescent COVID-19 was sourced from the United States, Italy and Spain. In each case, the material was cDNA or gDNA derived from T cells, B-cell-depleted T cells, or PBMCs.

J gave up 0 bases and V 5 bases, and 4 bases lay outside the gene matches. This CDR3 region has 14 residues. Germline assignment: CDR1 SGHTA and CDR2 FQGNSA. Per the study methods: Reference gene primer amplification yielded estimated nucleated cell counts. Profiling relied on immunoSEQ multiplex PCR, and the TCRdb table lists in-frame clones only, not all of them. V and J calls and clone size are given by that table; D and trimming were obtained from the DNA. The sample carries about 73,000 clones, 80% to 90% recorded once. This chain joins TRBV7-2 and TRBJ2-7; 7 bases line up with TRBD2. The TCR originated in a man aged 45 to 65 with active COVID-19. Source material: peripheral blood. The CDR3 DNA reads TGTGCCAGCAGCACAAGCGGGGACTCCTACGAGCAGTACTTC. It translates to CASSTSGDSYEQYF.